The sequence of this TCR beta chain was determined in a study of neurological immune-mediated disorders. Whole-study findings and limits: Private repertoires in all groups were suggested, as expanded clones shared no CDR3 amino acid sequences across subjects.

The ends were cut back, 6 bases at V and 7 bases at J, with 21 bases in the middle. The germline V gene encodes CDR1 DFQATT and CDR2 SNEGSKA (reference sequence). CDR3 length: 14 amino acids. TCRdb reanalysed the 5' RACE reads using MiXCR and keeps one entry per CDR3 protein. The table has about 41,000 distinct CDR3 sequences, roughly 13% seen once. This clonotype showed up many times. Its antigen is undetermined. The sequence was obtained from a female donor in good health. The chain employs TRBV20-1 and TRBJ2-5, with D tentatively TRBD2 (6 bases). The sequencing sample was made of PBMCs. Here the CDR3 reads CSASAEGLGGTQYF. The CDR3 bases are TGCAGTGCATCGGCCGAGGGCCTGGGGGGGACCCAGTACTTC.